These T cell receptor beta chains were read from a single sample in a study of cytomegalovirus exposure and HLA in healthy donors. Profiled with immunoSEQ multiplex PCR; TCRdb holds only in-frame clones, not every one. The sample consists of approximately 190,000 clones, roughly 81% of them appearing once. The sample taken for sequencing was PBMCs. These receptors were obtained from a woman in her thirties in good health and CMV-seropositive. CDR3s include the opening cysteine and the closing phenylalanine or tryptophan. The D gene is left open where the match is weak. Only part of the rows carry a size: once, few, many, or a class if the clone is expanded.

TRBJ1-1	14	.	.	TRBV28	TGTGCCAGCAGTCTCAAGGGGGGGGGCACTGAAGCTTTCTTT	CASSLKGGGTEAFF
TRBJ2-7	15	once	.	TRBV7-8	TGTGCCAGCAGCTTAGGGTCGACACTTCAATACGAGCAGTACTTC	CASSLGSTLQYEQYF
TRBJ1-1	15	.	TRBD1	TRBV19	TGTGCCAGTATAGAGACCGGGACAGCGGTTACTGAAGCTTTCTTT	CASIETGTAVTEAFF
TRBJ2-1	16	once	TRBD2	TRBV14	TGTGCCAGCAGCCAAGGTCCTAGCGGGGGGGGTGTCCCCCGGTTCTTC	CASSQGPSGGGVPRFF
TRBJ1-4	13	.	.	TRBV13	TGTGCCAGCAGCTTAGGACATACCGAAAAACTGTTTTTT	CASSLGHTEKLFF
TRBJ1-5	15	.	.	TRBV28	TGTGCCAGCAGGGGGAGGGTCCTCAGCAATCAGCCCCAGCATTTT	CASRGRVLSNQPQHF
TRBJ1-1	15	.	TRBD1	TRBV4-3	TGCGCCAGCAGCCAAGGACAGGGGGCTTACACTGAAGCTTTCTTT	CASSQGQGAYTEAFF
TRBJ1-1	14	.	.	TRBV5-1	TGCGCCAGCAGCTCGGGCGGGGGATGGACTGAAGCTTTCTTT	CASSSGGGWTEAFF
TRBJ1-5	15	few	TRBD1	TRBV18	TGTGCCAGCTCACCAGAGTGGACAGGGAGTCAGCCCCAGCATTTT	CASSPEWTGSQPQHF
TRBJ2-7	15	.	TRBD1	TRBV6-1	TGTGCCAGCAGCCCAGGGGGCGCGAATTTCTACGAGCAGTACTTC	CASSPGGANFYEQYF
TRBJ2-7	14	.	.	TRBV18	TGTGCCAGCTCACGAGCGGATGGGACTCGGGAGCAGTACTTC	CASSRADGTREQYF
TRBJ2-7	15	.	TRBD2	TRBV7-2	TGTGCCAGCAGTCCCGCGAGTAGCGGGGCCTACGAGCAGTACTTC	CASSPASSGAYEQYF
TRBJ2-5	16	.	TRBD1	TRBV19	TGTGCCAGTAGTATACGACAGGGTTTTGGGGAAGAGACCCAGTACTTC	CASSIRQGFGEETQYF
TRBJ2-7	14	.	TRBD1	TRBV13	TGTGCCAGCAGCAGAAGGGACAGCACCTACGAGCAGTACTTC	CASSRRDSTYEQYF
TRBJ1-4	15	.	TRBD1	TRBV6-1	TGTGCCAGCAGAGGAGGACAGGCAGGTTCTGAAAAACTGTTTTTT	CASRGGQAGSEKLFF
TRBJ1-2	13	.	.	TRBV29-1	TGCAGCGTTCGAAAGGGAGGGGGTAGGGGCTACACCTTC	CSVRKGGGRGYTF
TRBJ2-2	18	.	TRBD2	TRBV27	TGTGCCAGCAGTTTTAGGGCCCCTAGCGGGACCCCCACCGGGGAGCTGTTTTTT	CASSFRAPSGTPTGELFF
TRBJ2-3	15	.	.	TRBV19	TGTGCCAGTAGTATAGGAGCCTTCATCGTGAGTACGCAGTATTTT	CASSIGAFIVSTQYF
TRBJ2-3	16	.	TRBD2	TRBV7-3	TGTGCCAGCAGCATGACTAGCGGGGGGCGCACAGATACGCAGTATTTT	CASSMTSGGRTDTQYF
TRBJ2-7	15	once	TRBD1	TRBV28	TGTGCCAGCAGTTTAGAAAGGGGGCCCGCCTACGAGCAGTACTTC	CASSLERGPAYEQYF
TRBJ2-5	14	.	.	TRBV10-3	TGTGCCATCATCAGTTTGCCGGCGCGGTCGACCCAGTACTTC	CAIISLPARSTQYF